The 28 T cell receptor beta chains below all came from one sample that was sequenced in a study of T cells in localized non-small cell lung cancer. Profiling relied on immunoSEQ multiplex PCR, and the TCRdb table lists in-frame clones only, not all of them. Among some 25,000 clones listed, about 86% were seen once. Source: peripheral blood, taken before any cancer treatment. The receptors here all came from a female donor at least 60 years old with stage I lung adenocarcinoma.

This clone was found once. V usage is TRBV19 and J usage is TRBJ2-3; D assignment may be TRBD1 or TRBD2 (5 bases each). Germline assignment: CDR1 LNHDA and CDR2 SQIVND (reference sequence). The CDR3 loop spans 14 amino acids. V lost 4 bases, J lost 4 bases, and 12 bases lay in between. CDR3 nucleotide sequence: TGTGCCAGTAGTACCGGGACCACTTCAGATACGCAGTATTTT. This encodes CASSTGTTSDTQYF.

The V and J genes are TRBV11-2 and TRBJ1-2; 8 bases fit TRBD1. The CDR3 totals 15 residues. Germline values: CDR1 SGHAT, CDR2 FQNNGV. V lost 1 base, J lost 8 bases, and 9 bases stayed unmatched. Written as DNA, the CDR3 is TGTGCCAGCAGCTTAGGAAGTCAGGGGGCTTTCGGCTACACCTTC. This translates into CASSLGSQGAFGYTF.

The chain links TRBV18 to TRBJ1-1; D remains unclear. Trimming took 6 bases from V and 1 from J, leaving 9 bases between them. The V gene's germline CDR1 is KGHSH and CDR2 LQKENI. The CDR3 contains 13 residues. The CDR3 nucleotides read TGTGCCAGCTCGCCCGGTCCGAACACTGAAGCTTTCTTT. Protein: CASSPGPNTEAFF.

The chain recombines TRBV7-3 with TRBJ2-7; 10 positions match TRBD1. After removal of 5 bases from V and 6 bases from J, the junction contained 4 bases not matched to a gene. Looked up from germline, CDR1 is SGHTA and CDR2 is FQGTGA. The CDR3 contains 13 residues. The DNA of the CDR3 is TGTGCCAGCAGCCGGGACAGGGGCACCGAGCAGTACTTC. Its protein product is CASSRDRGTEQYF.

The chain has TRBV18 and TRBJ1-1; D is unresolved. The length of the CDR3 is 13 residues. Per the germline V gene, CDR1 is KGHSH and CDR2 is LQKENI. The V end lost 4 bases, the J end lost 0 bases, and 6 bases lay between the germline ends. As DNA, the CDR3 is TGTGCCAGCTCACAGAACATGAACACTGAAGCTTTCTTT. Translating it yields CASSQNMNTEAFF.

This clone showed up just a few times. This chain's CDR3 is CASSLVGGTGELFF. The CDR3 DNA sequence: TGTGCCAGCAGCTTAGTTGGGGGTACCGGGGAGCTGTTTTTT. The chain has TRBV7-2 and TRBJ2-2, with D tentatively TRBD1 or TRBD2 (5 bases each). CDR3 size: 14 residues. Deletions cut 1 base from V and 5 bases from J, with 8 bases between. The germline V gene encodes CDR1 SGHTA and CDR2 FQGNSA.

J is TRBJ2-3 and V is TRBV7-2; 7 bases are shared with TRBD2. Unmatched junction bases numbered 4, after V lost 1 base and J lost 6 bases. CDR3 length equals 14 residues. Germline V CDR1 and CDR2: SGHTA, FQGNSA. DNA of the CDR3: TGTGCCAGCAGCTTAGGGGGAGGGAAGGATACGCAGTATTTT. Translating gives CASSLGGGKDTQYF.

This CDR3 is CASSPNGAETYNEQFF. CDR3 sequence (DNA): TGTGCCAGCAGCCCGAACGGGGCGGAGACTTACAATGAGCAGTTCTTC. The chain carries TRBV7-2 and TRBJ2-1; D is perhaps TRBD1 or TRBD2 (5 bases each). CDR1 and CDR2 from the germline V gene are SGHTA and FQGNSA. With 5 bases removed from V and 4 bases from J, the gap between germline ends came to 18 bases. The CDR3 length is 16 residues.

V usage is TRBV2 and J usage is TRBJ2-5; D is undetermined. Looked up from germline, CDR1 is SNHLY and CDR2 is FYNNEI. The V gene lost 4 bases and the J gene lost 3 bases, with 6 bases spanning the gap. This CDR3 region has 12 residues. CDR3 residues: CASSVGKETQYF. CDR3 nucleotide sequence: TGTGCCAGCAGTGTCGGTAAAGAGACCCAGTACTTC.

This clone has a handful of counts. The rearrangement joins TRBV5-1 to TRBJ2-1; 8 bases map to TRBD2. The germline V gene encodes CDR1 SGHRS and CDR2 YFSETQ. Germline trimming cut 2 bases from V and 10 bases from J; bases unmatched to any gene: 2. The CDR3 consists of 12 residues. CDR3 region: CASSFSGGEQFF. The DNA for the CDR3 is TGCGCCAGCAGCTTCTCGGGAGGGGAGCAGTTCTTC. Based on the CDR3 plus reference TRBV5-1 and TRBJ2-1, the full variable domain is KAGVTQTPRYLIKTRGQQVTLSCSPISGHRSVSWYQQTPGQGLQFLFEYFSETQRNKGNFPGRFSGRQFSNSRSEMNVSTLELGDSALYLCASSFSGGEQFFGPGTRLTVL.

This chain links TRBV9 with TRBJ2-7; D remains ambiguous. Per germline, CDR1 SGDLS and CDR2 YYNGEE. V lost 3 bases and J 2 bases, leaving 9 bases between the germline ends. The CDR3 is 13 residues long. For the CDR3, the DNA is TGTGCCAGCAGCGCCTTTCCGACCTACGAGCAGTACTTC. It translates to CASSAFPTYEQYF.

The V call is TRBV29-1, the J call TRBJ2-1; tentative D call: TRBD1 (6 bases). This CDR3 is 13 amino acids long. Deletions cut 5 bases from V and 4 bases from J, with 12 bases between. Germline V lookup: CDR1 SQVTM, CDR2 ANQGSEA. This CDR3 reads CSVCRDTYNEQFF. The CDR3 DNA reads TGCAGCGTTTGTCGGGACACATACAATGAGCAGTTCTTC.

V and J are TRBV6-1 and TRBJ1-5; D not resolved. Germline assignment: CDR1 MNHNS and CDR2 SASEGT. The CDR3 is made up of 13 amino acids. V lost 7 bases to trimming and J lost 2 bases, with 9 bases between them. The chain's CDR3 is CASNLDGNQPQHF. CDR3 DNA: TGTGCCAGCAACCTGGATGGCAATCAGCCCCAGCATTTT.

The rearrangement uses TRBV11-2 and TRBJ2-1; 7 positions match TRBD2. The CDR3 covers 11 residues. Germline V lookup: CDR1 SGHAT, CDR2 FQNNGV. The V gene end was trimmed by 2 bases and the J gene end by 12 bases; junction bases not matched to a gene: 1. This CDR3 is CASSLLAGQFF. The CDR3 coding sequence is TGTGCCAGCAGCTTATTAGCGGGGCAGTTCTTC.

The genes are TRBV7-2 and TRBJ2-7; 11 positions match TRBD2. This CDR3 has 15 residues. Germline V gene sequence: CDR1 SGHTA, CDR2 FQGNSA. J was trimmed by 4 bases and V by 1 base; bases with no gene match: 3. The CDR3 protein is CASSLVLAGGYEQYF. DNA of the CDR3: TGTGCCAGCAGCTTAGTTCTAGCGGGGGGATACGAGCAGTACTTC.

The chain carries TRBV10-3 and TRBJ1-6, with 8 bases that match TRBD1. CDR1 and CDR2 from the germline V gene are ENHRY and SYGVKD. This CDR3 region has 13 residues. Unmatched junction bases numbered 4, after V lost 10 bases and J lost 5 bases. For the CDR3, the DNA is TGTGCCACTAAGGGACAGGATAATTCACCCCTCCACTTT. The encoded protein is CATKGQDNSPLHF.

This clone came up a few times. V and J are TRBV7-9 and TRBJ2-1, with D unclear. V was pared by 5 bases and J by 5 bases, with 16 bases between. The CDR3 is 15 residues long. Germline values: CDR1 SEHNR, CDR2 FQNEAQ (reference sequence). CDR3 in amino acids: CASSPIGRPDNEQFF. The CDR3 DNA reads TGTGCCAGCAGCCCCATAGGACGCCCCGACAATGAGCAGTTCTTC.

The rearrangement joins TRBV9 to TRBJ1-6, with TRBD1 as a possible D gene (5 bases). Germline values: CDR1 SGDLS, CDR2 YYNGEE. The CDR3 is 14 residues long. V was trimmed by 4 bases and J by 5 bases, leaving 10 bases between them. CDR3 nucleotides: TGTGCCAGCAGCTGGGACCCAGATAATTCACCCCTCCACTTT. Protein: CASSWDPDNSPLHF.

The V and J genes are TRBV6-5 and TRBJ1-2; TRBD1 matches at 7 bases. Germline V gene lookup returns CDR1 MNHEY and CDR2 SVGAGI. V was clipped by 5 bases and J by 6 bases; unmatched bases: 6. The CDR3 covers 13 residues. The CDR3 DNA is TGTGCCAGCAGTAACAGGGGCGGGGATGGCTACACCTTC. It is translated as CASSNRGGDGYTF.

The rearrangement uses TRBV28 and TRBJ1-2; D uncertain. From germline, CDR1 is MDHEN and CDR2 SYDVKM. The CDR3 spans 11 residues. V was shortened by 4 bases and J by 5 bases, with 5 bases between the two germline ends. CDR3 sequence (DNA): TGTGCCAGCAGTTCGCCATATGGCTACACCTTC. It encodes CASSSPYGYTF.

The rearrangement links TRBV9 to TRBJ2-6; no clear D gene. The CDR3 extends over 14 amino acids. Per the germline V gene, CDR1 is SGDLS and CDR2 is YYNGEE. The V and J ends lost 0 bases and 12 bases respectively, with 13 bases between them. The CDR3 region has the DNA TGTGCCAGCAGCGTAGAACGGTACCGAGGCGTCCTGACTTTC. It encodes CASSVERYRGVLTF.

The CDR3 DNA is TGTGCCAGCAGTGCCTACAGGGCCATGAACACTGAAGCTTTCTTT. Protein product: CASSAYRAMNTEAFF. J is TRBJ1-1 and V is TRBV25-1; D may be TRBD1 (6 bases). There are 15 residues in the CDR3. Germline CDR1 MGHDK, CDR2 SYGVNS. V lost 4 bases and J 0 bases, leaving 12 bases between the germline ends.

V usage is TRBV6-5 and J usage is TRBJ1-1; 9 bases align to TRBD1. With V trimmed by 5 bases and J by 8 bases, 9 bases remained unmatched. CDR1 is MNHEY and CDR2 is SVGAGI in the germline V gene. The CDR3 runs to 14 residues. In DNA, the CDR3 is TGTGCCAGCAGTGGACAGGGGCGACGTGGGGAAGCTTTCTTT. It encodes CASSGQGRRGEAFF.

The chain couples TRBV30 to TRBJ2-3, with D maybe TRBD2 (6 bases). CDR3 length equals 19 residues. Germline V gene data show CDR1 as GTSNPN and CDR2 as SVGIG (reference sequence). V was clipped by 0 bases and J by 4 bases, with 26 bases between them. CDR3 amino acids: CAWSVPTVRVAVDPDTQYF. Here the CDR3 DNA reads TGTGCCTGGAGTGTACCTACGGTCCGCGTAGCGGTGGACCCAGATACGCAGTATTTT.

The CDR3 region is CASVLTGGAGTEAFF. CDR3 nucleotide sequence: TGTGCCAGCGTCCTGACAGGGGGCGCAGGCACTGAAGCTTTCTTT. The J gene is TRBJ1-1, the V gene TRBV25-1; 10 nucleotides match TRBD1. The CDR3 contains 15 residues. Trimming removed 8 bases from V and 4 bases from J; junction bases left unmatched: 10. Germline V gene sequence: CDR1 MGHDK, CDR2 SYGVNS.

The CDR3 DNA reads TGTGCCAGCAGCCCCCGGGGGGGCCTGACAGATACGCAGTATTTT. Amino acid sequence: CASSPRGGLTDTQYF. The J gene is TRBJ2-3, the V gene TRBV6-6, with 8 bases that match TRBD2. With V trimmed by 6 bases and J by 3 bases, 8 bases remained unmatched. CDR3 size: 15 residues. Germline V gene data show CDR1 as MNHNY and CDR2 as SVGAGI (reference sequence).

This clone occurred once. This chain uses TRBV2 with TRBJ2-7; maybe TRBD2 (5 bases). The CDR3 is 13 residues long. Germline V gene sequence: CDR1 SNHLY, CDR2 FYNNEI. The V end was cut by 8 bases, the J end by 0 bases, with 11 bases between. CDR3: CASAGRSSYEQYF. In nucleotides, the CDR3 is TGTGCCAGCGCGGGCCGATCCTCCTACGAGCAGTACTTC.

This chain connects TRBV7-9 to TRBJ1-1; 9 bases line up with TRBD1. Germline CDR1 SEHNR, CDR2 FQNEAQ (reference sequence). The V segment lost 5 bases and the J segment 3 bases; nucleotides outside the gene matches: 4. The CDR3 is 14 residues long. CDR3 coding DNA: TGTGCCAGCAGCATACAGGGGGCGCACACTGAAGCTTTCTTT. It specifies CASSIQGAHTEAFF. Using reference TRBV7-9 and TRBJ1-1 for the parts outside the CDR3, the full variable domain is DTGVSQNPRHKITKRGQNVTFRCDPISEHNRLYWYRQTLGQGPEFLTYFQNEAQLEKSRLLSDRFSAERPKGSFSTLEIQRTEQGDSAMYLCASSIQGAHTEAFFGQGTRLTVV.